What follows is one TCR beta chain and its context. This CDR3 contains 14 residues. Germline V gene data show CDR1 as SNHLY and CDR2 as FYNNEI. V was clipped by 8 bases and J by 7 bases; unmatched bases: 12. The data derive from a study of CD4+ T cells in melanoma. Only in-frame clones appear in the TCRdb table, and some are missing; sequencing was by immunoSEQ multiplex PCR. This table has 110,000 to 150,000 clones, over 90% appearing once. This sequence joins TRBV2 and TRBJ1-2; 8 bases are shared with TRBD1. The TCR comes from a human donor with melanoma. DNA of the CDR3: TGTGCCAGCGTACGTGCAGGGGGCAAGGGTGGCTACACCTTC. This translates into CASVRAGGKGGYTF.